The 13 T cell receptor beta chains listed next were all sequenced from one sample in a study of CD4 T cells in relation to SARS-CoV-2 and coronaviruses. CD4+ T cells from unexposed donors were obtained before the COVID-19 pandemic (2011-2018). CD4+ T cells were isolated from the cells after roughly 11 days of culture. These TCRs are of unknown antigen specificity. This table comes from immunoSEQ multiplex PCR, and its TCRdb copy is limited to in-frame clones, with some not included. Of under 13,000 clones listed, roughly 81% are singletons. Sequenced sample: CD4+ T cells from PBMCs, cultured in vitro. Receptors originate from a human donor in good health.

The chain carries TRBV7-2 and TRBJ1-2; no clear D gene. The germline CDR1 and CDR2 sequences are SGHTA and FQGNSA. V was shortened by 7 bases and J by 7 bases, with 19 bases between the two germline ends. The CDR3 length is 14 residues. The CDR3 DNA is TGTGCCAGCATTAAAGAGGAGGGTTTGGGTGGCTACACCTTC. This codes for CASIKEEGLGGYTF.

A remark on this clone: Its ends do not fully match the called genes, so a read error is possible. V and J are TRBV7-2 and TRBJ1-1, with D perhaps TRBD1 (6 bases). Germline values: CDR1 SGHTA, CDR2 FQGNSA. This CDR3 spans 14 amino acids. CDR3 bases: TGTGCCAGCAGCTTGGGGGGGCTGAAGACTGAAGCTTTCTTT. This gives the protein CASSLGGLKTEAFF. The full variable domain, in which reference TRBV7-2 and TRBJ1-1 provide the parts outside the CDR3, is GAGVSQSPSNKVTEKGKDVELRCDPISGHTALYWYRQSLGQGLEFLIYFQGNSAPDKSGLPSDRFSAERTGGSVSTLTIQRTQQEDSAVYLCASSLGGLKTEAFFGQGTRLTVV.

CDR3 in amino acids: CASRGSGPGYTF. The CDR3, as DNA: TGTGCCAGCAGGGGTAGCGGTCCTGGCTACACCTTC. V is TRBV6-5 and J is TRBJ1-2; D is ambiguous. CDR3 length: 12 amino acids. Trimming pared 6 bases from V and 7 bases from J, leaving 12 bases between. CDR1 and CDR2 (germline): MNHEY, SVGAGI.

The chain carries TRBV2 and TRBJ2-3; 10 bases are shared with TRBD2. V lost 5 bases, J lost 3 bases, and 5 bases stayed unmatched. The CDR3 runs 15 residues. The germline V gene encodes CDR1 SNHLY and CDR2 FYNNEI. DNA for the CDR3: TGTGCCAGCAGTTTTGAGCGGGAGGGAACAGATACGCAGTATTTT. Residues: CASSFEREGTDTQYF.

The chain uses TRBV2 and TRBJ1-6; TRBD1 matches at 8 bases. The CDR3 extends over 19 amino acids. The germline V gene encodes CDR1 SNHLY and CDR2 FYNNEI. The ends lost 8 bases at V and 5 bases at J; junction bases unmatched: 20. The CDR3: CASRFPLDRVKPDNSPLHF. CDR3 bases: TGTGCCAGCCGTTTTCCCTTGGACAGGGTGAAACCCGATAATTCACCCCTCCACTTT.

The V call is TRBV6-2 or TRBV6-3, the J call TRBJ2-5; 11 bases align to TRBD2. Unmatched junction bases numbered 11, after V lost 6 bases and J lost 2 bases. The CDR3 extends over 17 amino acids. Germline lookup yields CDR1 MNHEY and CDR2 SVGEGT. The CDR3 bases are TGTGCCAGCAGCGACCCGACTAGCGGGGCTATTCAAGAGACCCAGTACTTC. Its protein is CASSDPTSGAIQETQYF.

This chain uses TRBV3-1 (or the pseudogene TRBV3-2) with TRBJ2-5; 7 bases map to TRBD1. Trimming removed 4 bases from V and 5 bases from J; junction bases left unmatched: 7. The germline V gene has CDR1 LGHDT and CDR2 YNNKEL (reference sequence). The CDR3 is made up of 14 amino acids. Written as DNA, the CDR3 is TGTGCCAGCAGCCCTACGACAGGGTTTGAGACCCAGTACTTC. This encodes CASSPTTGFETQYF.

This chain uses TRBV5-1 with TRBJ2-5, with TRBD1 identical over 7 bases. Per germline, CDR1 SGHRS and CDR2 YFSETQ. Trimming cost V 3 bases and J 3 bases; bases outside gene matches: 2. The CDR3 runs 13 residues. The chain's CDR3 is CASSYTGEETQYF. The CDR3, as DNA: TGCGCCAGCAGCTATACAGGGGAAGAGACCCAGTACTTC. The full variable domain, with the rest looked up from reference TRBV5-1 and TRBJ2-5, is KAGVTQTPRYLIKTRGQQVTLSCSPISGHRSVSWYQQTPGQGLQFLFEYFSETQRNKGNFPGRFSGRQFSNSRSEMNVSTLELGDSALYLCASSYTGEETQYFGPGTRLLVL.

CDR3 region: CASSLQGVNSPLHF. CDR3 nucleotides: TGTGCCAGTAGTTTGCAGGGGGTTAATTCACCCCTCCACTTT. This chain links TRBV19 with TRBJ1-6; TRBD1 aligns across 7 bases. The germline V gene has CDR1 LNHDA and CDR2 SQIVND (reference sequence). The CDR3 has 14 amino acids. With 5 bases clipped from V and 6 bases from J, the junction kept 4 bases outside the gene matches.

This sequence joins TRBV7-3 and TRBJ1-1; a weak D match, TRBD1 (5 bases). V was shortened by 4 bases and J by 5 bases, with 8 bases between the two germline ends. This CDR3 has 12 amino acids. Germline CDR1 and CDR2: SGHTA and FQGTGA. In DNA form, the CDR3 reads TGTGCCAGCAGCTACAGGTTGACTGAAGCTTTCTTT. Its translation is CASSYRLTEAFF.

This chain uses TRBV6-2 or TRBV6-3 with TRBJ1-2; 11 nucleotides agree with TRBD1. J gave up 3 bases and V 5 bases, and 14 bases lay outside the gene matches. Per the germline V gene, CDR1 is MNHEY and CDR2 is SVGEGT. The CDR3 length is 18 residues. CDR3: CASSGQGASDQYYYGYTF. Written as DNA, the CDR3 is TGTGCCAGCAGTGGACAGGGGGCTTCGGATCAATATTACTATGGCTACACCTTC.

V is TRBV6-5 and J is TRBJ1-2, with 7 bases identical to TRBD1. Germline CDR1 and CDR2: MNHEY and SVGAGI. CDR3 length equals 12 residues. Trimming at V came to 6 bases and at J to 8 bases, leaving 6 bases not matched to a gene. CDR3 protein: CASSRDREGYTF. DNA of the CDR3: TGTGCCAGCAGCCGAGACAGGGAAGGCTACACCTTC.

There are a few counts of this clone. V is TRBV5-1 and J is TRBJ2-7; 7 nucleotides agree with TRBD1. In germline, CDR1 is SGHRS, CDR2 YFSETQ. The length of the CDR3 is 15 residues. The junction had 6 bases not matched to a gene; V was cut back by 0 bases and J by 3 bases. CDR3 residues: CASSLGTGESYEQYF. Written as DNA, the CDR3 is TGCGCCAGCAGCTTGGGGACAGGTGAGAGCTACGAGCAGTACTTC.